This T cell receptor beta chain was sequenced for a study of CD8+ T cells in alopecia areata. Study at large: Treated individuals took tofacitinib by mouth, 5 to 10 mg twice daily.

Study-level results: Expanded CD8+ clones among the top 100, as well as scalp clonality, were significantly decreased by tofacitinib.

Regarding this clone: What it binds is unknown.

This CDR3 region has 17 residues. V trimming: 3 bases; J trimming: 6 bases; junction bases outside the gene matches: 6. Per the germline V gene, CDR1 is MGHRA and CDR2 is YSYEKL. Extraction and reverse transcription of RNA yielded cDNA as the sequencing template. TCRdb's copy holds only in-frame clones and misses some; the assay was immunoSEQ multiplex PCR. The table shows a few hundred thousand clones, with around two fifths occurring only once. Treatment defined: oral pan-JAK inhibitor, 5-10 mg twice daily. The clonotype originates from a human donor with alopecia areata. The input for sequencing was CD4+ T cells sorted from blood, taken at approximately week 30, from a patient treated with tofacitinib. The chain couples TRBV4-1 to TRBJ2-4; 15 nucleotides agree with TRBD2. The CDR3 protein is CASSHGLAGGRGNIQYF. For the CDR3, the DNA is TGCGCCAGCAGCCACGGACTAGCGGGAGGGCGGGGAAACATTCAGTACTTC.